Listed below are T cell receptor beta chains from one sample, sequenced in a study of T-cell memory formation after mild COVID-19. TCRdb fed the 5' RACE reads into MiXCR, producing one record per CDR3 protein. The repertoire holds 350,000 to 450,000 distinct CDR3 sequences, with around an eighth as singletons. Sequences were obtained from PBMCs or a T cell subset sorted from them (not recorded which). These receptors originate from a man aged 18 to 35 who had mild COVID-19 (a few samples of this study predate the infection). Cell type and time point are not known. CDR3s include the opening cysteine and the closing phenylalanine or tryptophan. A D gene is named only where the DNA matches it firmly. Where a row states a size, it is once, few, many or the class of an expanded clone; other rows omit it.

v_gene: TRBV27
j_gene: TRBJ2-3
abundance: -
d_gene: -
CDR3aa: CASSFRGGVPSTDTQYF
CDR3nt: TGTGCCAGCAGTTTTAGGGGCGGGGTCCCTAGCACAGATACGCAGTATTTT

v_gene: TRBV6-6
j_gene: TRBJ2-5
abundance: -
d_gene: TRBD1
CDR3aa: CASSKAQGWQETQYF
CDR3nt: TGTGCCAGCAGTAAAGCACAGGGGTGGCAAGAGACCCAGTACTTC

v_gene: TRBV3-1
j_gene: TRBJ1-2
abundance: -
d_gene: -
CDR3aa: CASSRQRTNYGYTF
CDR3nt: TGTGCCAGCAGCCGACAGAGAACTAACTATGGCTACACCTTC

v_gene: TRBV12-3/TRBV12-4
j_gene: TRBJ2-5
abundance: -
d_gene: -
CDR3aa: CASSRRSTGEETQYF
CDR3nt: TGTGCCAGCAGTCGGAGGTCCACGGGGGAAGAGACCCAGTACTTC

v_gene: TRBV9
j_gene: TRBJ2-2
abundance: few
d_gene: TRBD1
CDR3aa: CASSATGGVNTGELFF
CDR3nt: TGTGCCAGCAGCGCAACAGGGGGCGTGAACACCGGGGAGCTGTTTTTT

v_gene: TRBV6-5
j_gene: TRBJ1-1
abundance: few
d_gene: -
CDR3aa: CASGIGGYLGTEAFF
CDR3nt: TGTGCCAGCGGAATCGGGGGGTACCTGGGCACTGAAGCTTTCTTT

v_gene: TRBV7-3
j_gene: TRBJ2-2
abundance: many
d_gene: TRBD2
CDR3aa: CASSLNGLAGPARELFF
CDR3nt: TGTGCCAGCAGCTTAAATGGACTAGCGGGCCCGGCCCGGGAGCTGTTTTTT

v_gene: TRBV11-2
j_gene: TRBJ2-5
abundance: many
d_gene: -
CDR3aa: CASSVSPSVGADHF
CDR3nt: TGTGCCAGCAGCGTTTCCCCTTCCGTAGGCGCTGATCACTTC

v_gene: TRBV12-3/TRBV12-4
j_gene: TRBJ2-7
abundance: -
d_gene: -
CDR3aa: CASSLEPGSSYEQYF
CDR3nt: TGTGCCAGCAGTTTGGAGCCGGGAAGCTCCTACGAGCAGTACTTC

v_gene: TRBV5-1
j_gene: TRBJ1-6
abundance: few
d_gene: TRBD1
CDR3aa: CASSFGTGLSSPLHF
CDR3nt: TGCGCCAGCAGCTTCGGGACAGGGCTGTCGTCACCCCTCCACTTT

v_gene: TRBV9
j_gene: TRBJ2-3
abundance: -
d_gene: -
CDR3aa: CASSVGRADTQYF
CDR3nt: TGTGCCAGCAGCGTAGGCAGGGCAGATACGCAGTATTTT

v_gene: TRBV30
j_gene: TRBJ1-3
abundance: few
d_gene: -
CDR3aa: CAWSHSGNTIYF
CDR3nt: TGTGCCTGGAGTCACTCTGGAAACACCATATATTTT

v_gene: TRBV6-2/TRBV6-3
j_gene: TRBJ2-5
abundance: many
d_gene: -
CDR3aa: CASSYSTEKETQYF
CDR3nt: TGTGCCAGCAGTTACTCGACAGAAAAAGAGACCCAGTACTTC

v_gene: TRBV6-5
j_gene: TRBJ2-7
abundance: few
d_gene: TRBD1
CDR3aa: CASSSPRQGSYEQYF
CDR3nt: TGTGCCAGCAGTTCCCCCCGACAGGGGTCCTACGAGCAGTACTTC

v_gene: TRBV4-3
j_gene: TRBJ1-1
abundance: -
d_gene: TRBD1
CDR3aa: CASSQDWGQGREAFF
CDR3nt: TGCGCCAGCAGCCAAGATTGGGGACAGGGCCGTGAAGCTTTCTTT

v_gene: TRBV5-1
j_gene: TRBJ1-1
abundance: -
d_gene: -
CDR3aa: CASSLQGMGGAGMNTEAFF
CDR3nt: TGCGCCAGCAGCTTGCAAGGTATGGGGGGCGCGGGGATGAACACTGAAGCTTTCTTT

v_gene: TRBV6-1
j_gene: TRBJ1-1
abundance: few
d_gene: -
CDR3aa: CASSAKGRGFF
CDR3nt: TGTGCCAGCAGCGCCAAAGGGAGGGGTTTCTTT

v_gene: TRBV9
j_gene: TRBJ1-1
abundance: many
d_gene: -
CDR3aa: CASSVAWGNTEAFF
CDR3nt: TGTGCCAGCAGCGTAGCTTGGGGGAACACTGAAGCTTTCTTT

v_gene: TRBV4-1
j_gene: TRBJ1-5
abundance: few
d_gene: -
CDR3aa: CASSQVENSNQPQHF
CDR3nt: TGCGCCAGCAGCCAAGTAGAGAATAGCAATCAGCCCCAGCATTTT

v_gene: TRBV7-7
j_gene: TRBJ2-5
abundance: many
d_gene: -
CDR3aa: CASSLAGLQETQYF
CDR3nt: TGTGCCAGCAGCTTAGCGGGTCTCCAAGAGACCCAGTACTTC

v_gene: TRBV20-1
j_gene: TRBJ1-1
abundance: once
d_gene: -
CDR3aa: CSASLGAAEAFF
CDR3nt: TGCAGTGCTAGTCTAGGGGCCGCTGAAGCTTTCTTT